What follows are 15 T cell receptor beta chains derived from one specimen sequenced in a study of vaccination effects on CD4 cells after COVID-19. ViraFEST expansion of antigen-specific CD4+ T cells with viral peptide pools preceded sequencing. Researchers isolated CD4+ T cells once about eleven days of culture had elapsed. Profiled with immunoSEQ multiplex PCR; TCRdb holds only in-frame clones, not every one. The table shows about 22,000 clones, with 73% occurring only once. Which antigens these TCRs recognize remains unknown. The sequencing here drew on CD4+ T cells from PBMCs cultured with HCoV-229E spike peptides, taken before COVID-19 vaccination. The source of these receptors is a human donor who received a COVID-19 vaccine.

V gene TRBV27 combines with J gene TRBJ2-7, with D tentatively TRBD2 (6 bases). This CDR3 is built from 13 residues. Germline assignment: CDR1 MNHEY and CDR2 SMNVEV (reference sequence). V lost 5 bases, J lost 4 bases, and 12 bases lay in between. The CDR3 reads CASSEQAGYEQYF. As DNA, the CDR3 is TGTGCCAGCAGTGAGCAGGCGGGATACGAGCAGTACTTC.

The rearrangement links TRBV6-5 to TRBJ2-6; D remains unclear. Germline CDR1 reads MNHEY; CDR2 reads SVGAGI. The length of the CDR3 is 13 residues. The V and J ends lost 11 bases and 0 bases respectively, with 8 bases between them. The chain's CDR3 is CAASGSGANVLTF. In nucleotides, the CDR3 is TGTGCCGCGTCGGGCTCTGGGGCCAACGTCCTGACTTTC.

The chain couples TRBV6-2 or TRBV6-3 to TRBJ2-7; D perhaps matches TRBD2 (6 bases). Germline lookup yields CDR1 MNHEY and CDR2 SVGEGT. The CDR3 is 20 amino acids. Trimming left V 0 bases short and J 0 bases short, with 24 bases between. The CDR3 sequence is CASSYSWWAGSRESSYEQYF. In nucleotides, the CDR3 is TGTGCCAGCAGTTACTCGTGGTGGGCGGGATCGCGAGAAAGCTCCTACGAGCAGTACTTC.

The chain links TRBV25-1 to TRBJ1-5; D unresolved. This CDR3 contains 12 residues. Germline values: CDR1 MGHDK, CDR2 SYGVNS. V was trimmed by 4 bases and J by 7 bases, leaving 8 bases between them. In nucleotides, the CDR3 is TGTGCCAGCAGTGGGGAGGGCCAGCCCCAGCATTTT. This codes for CASSGEGQPQHF.

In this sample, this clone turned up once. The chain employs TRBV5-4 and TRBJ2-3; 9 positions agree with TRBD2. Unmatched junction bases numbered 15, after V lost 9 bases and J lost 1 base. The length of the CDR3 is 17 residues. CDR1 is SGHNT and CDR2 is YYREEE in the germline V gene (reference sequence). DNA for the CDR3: TGTGCCACCGGGCTCGTTGGCGGGAGGGGTCGCACAGATACGCAGTATTTT. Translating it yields CATGLVGGRGRTDTQYF.

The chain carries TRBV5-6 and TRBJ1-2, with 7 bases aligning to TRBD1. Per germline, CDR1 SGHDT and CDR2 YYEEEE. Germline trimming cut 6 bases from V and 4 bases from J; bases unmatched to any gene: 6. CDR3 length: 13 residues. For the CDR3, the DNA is TGTGCCAGCACCACCAGGGGGGCCTATGGCTACACCTTC. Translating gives CASTTRGAYGYTF.

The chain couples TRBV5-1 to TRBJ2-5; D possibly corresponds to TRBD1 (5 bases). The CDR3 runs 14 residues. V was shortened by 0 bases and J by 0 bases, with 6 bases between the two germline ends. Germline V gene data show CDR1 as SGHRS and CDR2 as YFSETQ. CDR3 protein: CASSLEGYQETQYF. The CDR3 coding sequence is TGCGCCAGCAGCTTGGAGGGGTACCAAGAGACCCAGTACTTC.

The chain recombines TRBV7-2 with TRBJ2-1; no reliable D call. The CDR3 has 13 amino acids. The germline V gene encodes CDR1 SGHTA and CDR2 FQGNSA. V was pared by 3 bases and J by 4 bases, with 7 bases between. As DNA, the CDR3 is TGTGCCAGCAGCTTCGGTTATTACAATGAGCAGTTCTTC. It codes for CASSFGYYNEQFF. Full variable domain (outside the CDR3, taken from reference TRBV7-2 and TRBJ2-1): GAGVSQSPSNKVTEKGKDVELRCDPISGHTALYWYRQSLGQGLEFLIYFQGNSAPDKSGLPSDRFSAERTGGSVSTLTIQRTQQEDSAVYLCASSFGYYNEQFFGPGTRLTVL.

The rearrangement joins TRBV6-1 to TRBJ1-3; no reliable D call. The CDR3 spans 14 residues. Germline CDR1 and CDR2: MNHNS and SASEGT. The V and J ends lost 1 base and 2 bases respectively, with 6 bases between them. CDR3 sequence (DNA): TGTGCCAGCAGTGAAGGCTGGGCTGGAAACACCATATATTTT. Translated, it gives CASSEGWAGNTIYF.

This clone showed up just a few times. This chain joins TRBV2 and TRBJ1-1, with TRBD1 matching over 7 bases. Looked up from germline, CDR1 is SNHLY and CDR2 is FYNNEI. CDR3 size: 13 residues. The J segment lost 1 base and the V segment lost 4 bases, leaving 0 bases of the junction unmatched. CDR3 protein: CASSGQGNTEAFF. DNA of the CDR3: TGTGCCAGCAGTGGACAGGGGAACACTGAAGCTTTCTTT.

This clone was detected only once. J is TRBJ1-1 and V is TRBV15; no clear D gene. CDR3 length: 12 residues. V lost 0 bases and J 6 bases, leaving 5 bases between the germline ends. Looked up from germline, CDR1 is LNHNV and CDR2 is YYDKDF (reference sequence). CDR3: CATSRDVAEAFF. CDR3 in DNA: TGTGCCACCAGCAGAGATGTGGCTGAAGCTTTCTTT.

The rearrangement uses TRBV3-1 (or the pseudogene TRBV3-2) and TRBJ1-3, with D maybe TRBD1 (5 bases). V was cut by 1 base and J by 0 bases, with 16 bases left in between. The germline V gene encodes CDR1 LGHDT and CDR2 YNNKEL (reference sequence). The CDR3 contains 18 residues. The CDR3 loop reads CASSQGVGLGRSGNTIYF. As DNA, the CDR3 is TGTGCCAGCAGCCAAGGTGTGGGACTGGGACGCTCTGGAAACACCATATATTTT.

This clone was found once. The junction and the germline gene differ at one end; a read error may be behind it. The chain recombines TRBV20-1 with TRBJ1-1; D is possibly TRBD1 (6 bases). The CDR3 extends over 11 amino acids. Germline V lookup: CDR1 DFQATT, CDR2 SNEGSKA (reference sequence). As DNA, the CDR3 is TGCAGTGCTAGAGATCTTTGGGGGGGGACATTT. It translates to CSARDLWGGTF.

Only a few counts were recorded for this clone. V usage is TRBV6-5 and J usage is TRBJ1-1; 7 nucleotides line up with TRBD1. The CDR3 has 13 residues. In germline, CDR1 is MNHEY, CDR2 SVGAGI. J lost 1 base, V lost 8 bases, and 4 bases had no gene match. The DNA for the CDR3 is TGTGCCAGCGAGACAGGGTCGAACACTGAAGCTTTCTTT. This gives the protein CASETGSNTEAFF.

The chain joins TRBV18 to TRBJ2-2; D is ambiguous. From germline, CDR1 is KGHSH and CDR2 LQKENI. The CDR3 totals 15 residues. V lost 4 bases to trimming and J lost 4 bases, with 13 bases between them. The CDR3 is CASSLLNLLTGELFF. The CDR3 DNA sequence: TGTGCCAGCTCACTCCTTAACTTGCTCACCGGGGAGCTGTTTTTT. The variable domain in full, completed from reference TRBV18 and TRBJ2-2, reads NAGVMQNPRHLVRRRGQEARLRCSPMKGHSHVYWYRQLPEEGLKFMVYLQKENIIDESGMPKERFSAEFPKEGPSILRIQQVVRGDSAAYFCASSLLNLLTGELFFGEGSRLTVL.